This T cell receptor (beta chain) was observed in a study of blood T cell repertoires in COVID-19 (dated by TCRdb to between 2020 and 2021). Describing the broader study: Samples from collaborators originated in the United States, Italy and Spain and spanned both the acute and convalescent phases of COVID-19. The prospective study material was composed of cDNA or gDNA derived from T cells, B-cell-depleted T cells, or PBMCs. The dataset comprised deeply sampled blood TCRbeta repertoires from subjects exposed to, actively infected with, or recovered from COVID-19. A freely available public database, intended as a resource for researchers studying the immune response to SARS-CoV-2, is where the repertoires were released. Samples were obtained from the ongoing ImmuneRACE study (first 160 participants) and from 1,254 subjects provided by 6 global collaborators. Sample metadata almost always included a de-identified subject ID, COVID-19 status, age in years and sex. Where HLA class I and class II types were available, the types were taken from metadata supplied by the sample provider, not from assay-based typing. General conclusions and limits of the study: The amount of clinical and demographic metadata varied by source and participant and was provided uncurated.

The immunoSEQ Assay, a bias-controlled multiplex PCR, was used to amplify TCRbeta CDR3 regions from genomic DNA. The authors processed their data as follows. The number of nucleated cells in each sample was estimated by amplification of reference gene primers within the assay. To quantify the absolute abundance of each unique TCRbeta CDR3 rearrangement, sequence reads were collapsed and filtered. For each sample, productive Simpson clonality was calculated by taking the square root of Simpson's diversity index across productive rearrangements. In TCRdb, the immuneACCESS table is reduced to in-frame sequences with V and J assigned. These tables do not hold every clone; where another copy was compared, an unresolved V gene accounts for under half, and the others remain unexplained. D and trimming were read from the DNA, whereas the V and J calls and clone size are those reported in that table. Recorded for this sample are 150,000 to 200,000 clones; 70% to 80% of them occurred a single time. The top ten hold approximately 5.9% of the sample.

Based on the germline V gene, the CDR1 and CDR2 sequences are SGHTA and FQGNSA. The CDR3 starts with the cysteine, ends with the phenylalanine, and has 15 residues. The entry retains the CDR3 DNA only, 45 bases that are in frame from base 1. V has 5 bases trimmed and J has 7 bases trimmed; junction bases matching no gene number 12. With regard to this clone: Its antigen remains unidentified. Base qualities are not provided; no much larger clone lies one nucleotide away.

In Seattle, one collaborating source enrolled patients while the infection was active and tracked those patients longitudinally over the course of disease. Whole blood was collected in K2EDTA tubes by collaborating institutions according to the institutions' own protocols. Collaborator samples were shipped for TCRbeta analysis as frozen whole blood, isolated PBMCs, or DNA extracted from either sample type. This TCR was recovered from a woman in her thirties or forties with COVID-19, enrolled during active disease. The rearrangement combines TRBV7-2 with TRBJ2-7; 9 junctional bases match TRBD2. The sequenced sample consisted of peripheral blood. The CDR3 loop reads CASSPWRREGQEQYF. The DNA reads as follows: TGTGCCAGCAGCCCCTGGAGGCGGGAGGGCCAAGAGCAGTACTTC.